Detailed here is one T cell receptor beta chain. Its antigen remains undetermined. Base qualities are not recorded, but no much larger clone differs from it by a single base. The library was obtained by the immunoSEQ multiplex PCR assay. DNA from the cultured and isolated CD4+ T cells underwent TCR beta CDR3 sequencing. The published analysis was carried out like this. Non-productive TCR sequences were removed, reads were trimmed to the CDR3 region, and CDR3s of at least 7 amino acids were retained. Antigen-specific clonotypes were identified with the MANAFEST web app by comparing expansion in peptide wells against reference cultures. Positive clones required FDR<0.05 expansion versus reference and all other wells, odds ratio above 5, and frequency above 0.1% in two replicate wells. A clonotype was called cross-reactive if it was significantly expanded both in SARS-CoV-2 spike wells and in at least one common cold coronavirus spike condition. Levenshtein distance calculated with the stringdist R package was used to assess CDR3 similarity, and unrooted trees were constructed with ape in R 3.6.1. TCRdb retrieved this table from immuneACCESS and kept in-frame rearrangements only. Not all clones are present; in checked studies, unresolved V genes account for under half, and no reason is known for the remainder. V and J calls and clone size come straight from that table; D and trimming were deduced from the DNA. This sample gives 70,000 to 75,000 clones in total; roughly 80% of them show up just once. The ten largest clones represent roughly 2% of the sample.

The CDR3, cysteine through phenylalanine, is 13 amino acids long. Only the CDR3 region is kept as DNA, spanning 39 bases read in frame from base 1. The germline V gene (reference sequence) sets CDR1 to MNHEY and CDR2 to SMNVEV. The germline ends are 13 bases apart after V is trimmed by 6 bases and J by 8 bases. After around eleven days of culture, CD4+ T cells were isolated with the EasySep CD4+ T cell isolation kit. None of the healthy vaccine recipients had a prior SARS-CoV-2 infection, which was confirmed by nucleocapsid antibody tests that came back negative both before and after vaccination. Half of the culture medium was replaced with fresh IL-2-containing medium on days 3 and 7. Unless otherwise noted, each peptide stimulation condition was cultured in triplicate wells. Using Ficoll-Paque Plus gradient centrifugation, PBMC were separated from whole blood and then either used fresh or cryopreserved at -140C. Genomic DNA was extracted from cultured CD4+ T cells with the QIAamp micro DNA kit.

This entry belongs to a study of vaccination effects on CD4 cells after COVID-19 (dated by TCRdb to 2021 to 2024). With respect to the entire study: In the ViraFEST assay, PBMC were stimulated with viral peptide pools, and antigen-specific CD4+ T cell clonotypes were then identified by expansion using TCR sequencing. Participants received two doses of either the BNT162b2 or the mRNA-1273 mRNA SARS-CoV-2 vaccine. Around 2.1 million PBMC per well were cultured with approximately 10 ug/ml peptides in IMDM containing roughly 5% human AB serum, 8.5 to 10 IU/ml IL-2 and gentamicin. The study compared SARS-CoV-2 spike-specific CD4+ TCR repertoires before and after mRNA vaccination in COVID-19 convalescent patients and infection-naive vaccine recipients. A total of nine to ten COVID-19 convalescent patients and a few SARS-CoV-2-naive healthy vaccine recipients were included in the full study. The Oncomine TCR Beta short-read assay on an Illumina iSeq 100 was used to sequence cultures from other donors in the study.

Study-level results and caveats: The study was limited by a small number of convalescent patients and lacked early post-infection timepoints. Among healthy vaccine recipients, nearly all vaccine-induced clones were SARS-CoV-2 mono-reactive, and only 1 of 255 was cross-reactive with common cold coronaviruses. At late post-vaccination timepoints, both infection-induced and vaccine-induced clones showed marked clonal contraction, consistent with waning T cell responses.

Sample: CD4+ T cells from PBMCs cultured without peptide, taken before COVID-19 vaccination. This clonotype was sampled from a human donor who received a COVID-19 vaccine. This receptor chain uses TRBV27 and TRBJ1-4, with no confidently assigned D gene. This receptor carries the CDR3 CASRGFQLEKLFF. The DNA sequence is given as TGTGCCAGCAGGGGATTTCAATTGGAAAAACTGTTTTTT.